This T cell receptor beta chain emerged from a study of T-cell memory formation after mild COVID-19. This clonotype showed up many times. MiXCR, run by TCRdb on the 5' RACE reads, gives a single entry per CDR3 protein. The table lists 200,000 to 250,000 distinct CDR3 sequences, 9% to 10% of them singletons. V was pared by 3 bases and J by 5 bases, with 16 bases between. The CDR3 extends over 14 amino acids. The V gene's germline CDR1 is SQVTM and CDR2 ANQGSEA. The sequence derives from a man younger than 30 who had mild COVID-19 (a few samples of this study predate the infection). Cell type and time point are not known. Specimen: PBMCs or a T cell subset sorted from them (not recorded which). The gene calls are TRBV29-1 and TRBJ2-5; a weak D match, TRBD1 (6 bases). Here the CDR3 reads CSVESRQGRETQYF. DNA of the CDR3: TGCAGCGTTGAGAGTCGGCAGGGGCGGGAGACCCAGTACTTC. Full variable domain (remainder filled in from reference TRBV29-1 and TRBJ2-5): SAVISQKPSRDICQRGTSLTIQCQVDSQVTMMFWYRQQPGQSLTLIATANQGSEATYESGFVIDKFPISRPNLTFSTLTVSNMSPEDSSIYLCSVESRQGRETQYFGPGTRLLVL.